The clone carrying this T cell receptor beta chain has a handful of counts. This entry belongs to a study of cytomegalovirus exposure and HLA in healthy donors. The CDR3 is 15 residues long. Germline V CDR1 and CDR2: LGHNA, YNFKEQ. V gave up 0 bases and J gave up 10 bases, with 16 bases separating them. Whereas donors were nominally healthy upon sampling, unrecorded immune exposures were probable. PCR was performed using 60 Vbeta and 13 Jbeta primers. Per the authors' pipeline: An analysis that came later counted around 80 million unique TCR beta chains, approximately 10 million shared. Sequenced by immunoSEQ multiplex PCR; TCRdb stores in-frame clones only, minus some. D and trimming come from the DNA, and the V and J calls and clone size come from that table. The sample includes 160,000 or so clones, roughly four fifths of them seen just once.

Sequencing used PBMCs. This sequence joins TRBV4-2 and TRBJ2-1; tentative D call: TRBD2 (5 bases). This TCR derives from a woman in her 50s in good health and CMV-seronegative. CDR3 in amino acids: CASSQELAHLGEQFF. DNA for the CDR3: TGTGCCAGCAGCCAAGAGCTAGCCCATCTGGGGGAGCAGTTCTTC.